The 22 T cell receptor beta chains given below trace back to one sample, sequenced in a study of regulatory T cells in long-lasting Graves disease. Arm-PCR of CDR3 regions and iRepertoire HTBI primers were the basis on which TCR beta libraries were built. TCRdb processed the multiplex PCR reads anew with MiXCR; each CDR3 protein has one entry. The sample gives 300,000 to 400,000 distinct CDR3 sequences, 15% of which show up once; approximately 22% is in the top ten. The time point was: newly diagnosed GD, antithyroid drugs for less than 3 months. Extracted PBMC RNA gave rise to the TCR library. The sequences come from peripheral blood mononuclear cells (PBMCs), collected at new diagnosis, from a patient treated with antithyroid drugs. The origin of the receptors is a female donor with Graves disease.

CDR3 in amino acids: CASSTSGRSTGELFF. The CDR3 DNA reads TGTGCCAGCAGCACTAGCGGGAGGTCAACCGGGGAGCTGTTTTTT. J is TRBJ2-2 and V is TRBV27; TRBD2 matches at 12 bases. V was clipped by 6 bases and J by 5 bases; unmatched bases: 4. The CDR3 extends over 15 amino acids. Germline CDR1 MNHEY, CDR2 SMNVEV (reference sequence).

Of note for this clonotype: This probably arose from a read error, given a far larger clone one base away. The CDR3 spells CASSGPGVSYTEAFF. CDR3 in DNA: TGCGCCAGCAGTGGGCCAGGGGTTAGTTATACTGAAGCTTTCTTT. The V call is TRBV10-1, the J call TRBJ1-1, with D possibly TRBD1 on 6 matching bases. Trimming took 4 bases from V and 5 from J, leaving 17 bases between them. CDR3 length: 15 amino acids. CDR1 and CDR2 (germline): WNHNN, SYGVQD (reference sequence).

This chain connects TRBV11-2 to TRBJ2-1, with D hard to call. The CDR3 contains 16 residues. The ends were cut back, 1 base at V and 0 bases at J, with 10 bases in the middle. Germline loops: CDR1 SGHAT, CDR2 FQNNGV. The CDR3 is CASSLAPRASYNEQFF. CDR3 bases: TGTGCCAGCAGCTTAGCCCCTAGGGCCTCCTACAATGAGCAGTTCTTC.

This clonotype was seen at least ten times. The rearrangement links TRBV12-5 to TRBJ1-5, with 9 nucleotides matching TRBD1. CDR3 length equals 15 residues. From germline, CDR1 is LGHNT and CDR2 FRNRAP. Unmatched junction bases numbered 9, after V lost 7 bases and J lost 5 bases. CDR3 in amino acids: CASVKGQGWDQPQHF. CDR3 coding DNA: TGTGCTAGTGTTAAGGGACAGGGTTGGGATCAGCCCCAGCATTTT.

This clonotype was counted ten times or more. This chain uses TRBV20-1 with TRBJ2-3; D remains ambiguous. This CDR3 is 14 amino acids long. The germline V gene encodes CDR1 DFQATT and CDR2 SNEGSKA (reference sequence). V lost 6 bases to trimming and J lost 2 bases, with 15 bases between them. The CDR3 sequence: CSAPLRINTDTQYF. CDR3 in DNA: TGCAGTGCGCCACTTCGCATCAACACAGATACGCAGTATTTT.

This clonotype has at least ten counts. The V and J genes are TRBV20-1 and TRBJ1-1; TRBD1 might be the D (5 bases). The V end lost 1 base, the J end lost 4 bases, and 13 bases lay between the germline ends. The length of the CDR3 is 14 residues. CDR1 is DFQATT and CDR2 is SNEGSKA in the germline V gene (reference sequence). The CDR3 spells CSARVGGGTTEAFF. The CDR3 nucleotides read TGCAGTGCTAGAGTTGGGGGGGGAACCACTGAAGCTTTCTTT.

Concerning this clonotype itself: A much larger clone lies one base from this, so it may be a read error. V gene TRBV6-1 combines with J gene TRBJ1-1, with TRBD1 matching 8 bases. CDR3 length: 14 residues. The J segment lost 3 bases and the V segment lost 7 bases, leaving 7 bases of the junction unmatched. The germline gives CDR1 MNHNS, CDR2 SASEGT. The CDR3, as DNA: TGTGCCAGCACGGGACAGGTCATGGACACTGAAGCTTTCTTT. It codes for CASTGQVMDTEAFF.

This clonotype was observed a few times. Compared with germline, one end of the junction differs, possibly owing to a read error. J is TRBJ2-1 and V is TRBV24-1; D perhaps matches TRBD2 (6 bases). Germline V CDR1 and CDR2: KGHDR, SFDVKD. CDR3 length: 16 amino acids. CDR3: CATSDLGRGFYNEQSF. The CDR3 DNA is TGTGCCACCAGTGATCTCGGGCGGGGTTTCTACAATGAGCAGTCCTTC.

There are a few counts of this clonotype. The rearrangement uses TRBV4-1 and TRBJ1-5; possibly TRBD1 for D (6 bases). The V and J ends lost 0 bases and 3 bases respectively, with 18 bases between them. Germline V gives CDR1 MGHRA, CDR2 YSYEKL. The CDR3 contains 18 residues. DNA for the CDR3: TGCGCCAGCAGCCAAGATCGGGCAGCAGGGGCTTACAATCAGCCCCAGCATTTT. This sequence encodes CASSQDRAAGAYNQPQHF.

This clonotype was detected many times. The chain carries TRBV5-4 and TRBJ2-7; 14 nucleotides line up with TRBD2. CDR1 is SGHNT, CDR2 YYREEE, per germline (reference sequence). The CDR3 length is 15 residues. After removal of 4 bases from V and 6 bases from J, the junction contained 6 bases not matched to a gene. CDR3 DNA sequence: TGTGCCAGCAGCGGCGGACTAGCGGGAGGTCGCGAGCAGTACTTC. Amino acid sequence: CASSGGLAGGREQYF.

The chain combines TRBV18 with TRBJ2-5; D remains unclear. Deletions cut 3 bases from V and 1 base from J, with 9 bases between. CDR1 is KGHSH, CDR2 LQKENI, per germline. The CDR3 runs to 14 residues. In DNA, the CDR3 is TGTGCCAGCTCACCGCCCTTTTTCCAAGAGACCCAGTACTTC. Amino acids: CASSPPFFQETQYF.

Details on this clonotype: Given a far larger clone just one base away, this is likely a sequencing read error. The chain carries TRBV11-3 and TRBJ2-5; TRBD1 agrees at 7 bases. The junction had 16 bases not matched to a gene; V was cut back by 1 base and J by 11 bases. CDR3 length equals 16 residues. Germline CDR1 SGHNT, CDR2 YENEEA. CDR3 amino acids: CASSLVSGTAHNEQYF. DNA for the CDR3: TGTGCCAGCAGCTTAGTTTCCGGGACAGCACACAATGAGCAGTACTTC.

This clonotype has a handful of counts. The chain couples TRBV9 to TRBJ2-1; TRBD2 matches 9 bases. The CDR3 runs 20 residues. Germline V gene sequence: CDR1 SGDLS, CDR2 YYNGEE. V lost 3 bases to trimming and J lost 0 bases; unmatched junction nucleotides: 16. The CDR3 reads CASSASLGGLALSSYNEQFF. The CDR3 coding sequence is TGTGCCAGCAGCGCCAGCCTCGGGGGACTAGCCTTGAGCTCCTACAATGAGCAGTTCTTC.

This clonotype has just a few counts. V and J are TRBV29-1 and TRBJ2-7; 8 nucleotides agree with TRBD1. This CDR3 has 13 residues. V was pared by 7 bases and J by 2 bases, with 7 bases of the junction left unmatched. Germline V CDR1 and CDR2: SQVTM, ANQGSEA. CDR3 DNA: TGCAGCGCAATGACAGGGGCAGCCTACGAGCAGTACTTC. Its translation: CSAMTGAAYEQYF.

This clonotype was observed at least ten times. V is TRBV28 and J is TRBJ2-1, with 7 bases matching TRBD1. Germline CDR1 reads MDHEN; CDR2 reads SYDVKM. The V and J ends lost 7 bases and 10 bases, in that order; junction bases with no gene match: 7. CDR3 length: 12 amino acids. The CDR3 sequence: CASKNRGNEQFF. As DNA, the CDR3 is TGTGCCAGCAAGAACAGGGGAAACGAGCAGTTCTTC.

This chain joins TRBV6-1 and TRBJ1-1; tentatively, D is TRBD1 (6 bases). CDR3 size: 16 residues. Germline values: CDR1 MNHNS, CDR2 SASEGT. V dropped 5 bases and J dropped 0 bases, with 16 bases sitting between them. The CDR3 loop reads CASSLSLDSLNTEAFF. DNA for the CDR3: TGTGCCAGCAGTCTAAGCCTGGACAGCCTGAACACTGAAGCTTTCTTT.

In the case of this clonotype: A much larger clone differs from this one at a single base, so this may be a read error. CDR3 protein: CASSFFGAAYNEQYF. The DNA for the CDR3 is TGTGCCAGCAGTTTTTTCGGGGCAGCCTACAATGAGCAGTACTTC. This chain uses TRBV28 with TRBJ2-4, with D perhaps being TRBD1 or TRBD2 (5 bases each). The CDR3 length is 15 residues. Germline V CDR1 and CDR2: MDHEN, SYDVKM. Trimming shortened V by 3 bases and J by 13 bases, and 22 bases separated the two germline ends.

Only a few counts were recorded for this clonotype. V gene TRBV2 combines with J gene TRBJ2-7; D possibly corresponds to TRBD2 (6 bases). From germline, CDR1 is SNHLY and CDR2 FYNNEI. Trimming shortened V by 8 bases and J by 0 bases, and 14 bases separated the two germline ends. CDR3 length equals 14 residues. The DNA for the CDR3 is TGTGCCAGCGTCACAGGACTAAGCTCCTACGAGCAGTACTTC. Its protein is CASVTGLSSYEQYF.

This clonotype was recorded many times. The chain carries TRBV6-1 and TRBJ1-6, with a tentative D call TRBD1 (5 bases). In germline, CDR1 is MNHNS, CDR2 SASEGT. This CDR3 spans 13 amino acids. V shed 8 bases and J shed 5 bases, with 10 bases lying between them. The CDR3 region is CASGQDNNSPLHF. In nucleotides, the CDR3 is TGTGCCAGCGGCCAGGACAATAATTCACCCCTCCACTTT.

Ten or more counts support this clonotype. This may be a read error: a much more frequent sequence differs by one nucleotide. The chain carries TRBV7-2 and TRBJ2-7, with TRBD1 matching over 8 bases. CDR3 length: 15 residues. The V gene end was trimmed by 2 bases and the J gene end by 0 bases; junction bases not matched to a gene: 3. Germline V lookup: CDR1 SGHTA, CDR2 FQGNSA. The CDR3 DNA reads TGTGCCAGCAGCTTATACAGGGGGAGCTCCTACGAGCAGTACTTC. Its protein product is CASSLYRGSSYEQYF. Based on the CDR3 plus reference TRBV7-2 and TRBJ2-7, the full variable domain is GAGVSQSPSNKVTEKGKDVELRCDPISGHTALYWYRQSLGQGLEFLIYFQGNSAPDKSGLPSDRFSAERTGGSVSTLTIQRTQQEDSAVYLCASSLYRGSSYEQYFGPGTRLTVT.

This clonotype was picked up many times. CDR3 sequence reads: CASSARTNYEQYF. The CDR3 DNA sequence: TGTGCCAGCAGCGCCCGCACTAACTACGAGCAGTACTTC. This chain joins TRBV11-2 and TRBJ2-7; D remains ambiguous. The CDR3 has 13 amino acids. The V and J ends lost 5 bases and 3 bases respectively, with 11 bases between them. Germline assignment: CDR1 SGHAT and CDR2 FQNNGV.

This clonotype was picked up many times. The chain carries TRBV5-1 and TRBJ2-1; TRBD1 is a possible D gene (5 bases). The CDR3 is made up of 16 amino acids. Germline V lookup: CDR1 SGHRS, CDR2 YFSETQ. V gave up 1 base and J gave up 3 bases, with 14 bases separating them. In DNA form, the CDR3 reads TGCGCCAGCAGCTTGACAGGAATAGAGATCTACAATGAGCAGTTCTTC. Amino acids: CASSLTGIEIYNEQFF.